This T cell receptor beta chain was sequenced in a study of monozygotic twins with inflammatory bowel disease. Concerning this clonotype itself: The target antigen is unknown.

Findings and limits, study-wide: Healthy co-twins, by inverse Simpson, had higher TCRbeta diversity than their siblings with IBD.

Germline-derived CDR1 and CDR2 are SGHAT and FQNNGV. The CDR3 is 15 residues long. TCRdb reanalyzed the 5' RACE reads, giving one entry per CDR3 protein sequence and no DNA. The sample's table shows over 100,000 distinct CDR3 sequences. The rearrangement uses TRBV11-2 and TRBJ2-3. Sequencing input: blood. The sequence came from a human donor with ulcerative colitis or Crohn's disease, or a healthy co-twin of an affected twin (not recorded which). The CDR3 reads CASSSEEFSTDTQYF.